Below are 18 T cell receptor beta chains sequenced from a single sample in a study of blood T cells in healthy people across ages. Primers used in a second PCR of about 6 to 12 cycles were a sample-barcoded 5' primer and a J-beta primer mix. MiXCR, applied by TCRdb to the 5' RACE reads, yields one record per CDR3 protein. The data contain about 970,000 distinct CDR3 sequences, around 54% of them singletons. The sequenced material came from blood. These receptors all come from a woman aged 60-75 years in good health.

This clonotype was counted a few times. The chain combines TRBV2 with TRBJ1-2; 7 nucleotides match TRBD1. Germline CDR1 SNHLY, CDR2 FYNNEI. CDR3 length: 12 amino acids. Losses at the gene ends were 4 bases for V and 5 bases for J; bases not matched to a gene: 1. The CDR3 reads CASSAGQYGYTF. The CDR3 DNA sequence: TGTGCCAGCAGTGCGGGACAGTATGGCTACACCTTC.

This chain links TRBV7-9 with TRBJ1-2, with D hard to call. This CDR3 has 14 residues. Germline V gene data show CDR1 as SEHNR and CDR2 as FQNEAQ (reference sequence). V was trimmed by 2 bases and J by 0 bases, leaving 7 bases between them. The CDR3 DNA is TGTGCCAGCAGCTTACTGAGCACTAACTATGGCTACACCTTC. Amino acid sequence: CASSLLSTNYGYTF.

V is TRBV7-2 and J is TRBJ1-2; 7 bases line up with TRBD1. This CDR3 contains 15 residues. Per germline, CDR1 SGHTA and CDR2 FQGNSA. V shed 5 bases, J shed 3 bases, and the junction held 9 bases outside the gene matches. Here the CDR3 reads CASSRKTGADYGYTF. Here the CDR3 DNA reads TGTGCCAGCAGCCGCAAAACAGGGGCCGACTATGGCTACACCTTC. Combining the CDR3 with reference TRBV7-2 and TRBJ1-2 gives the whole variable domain GAGVSQSPSNKVTEKGKDVELRCDPISGHTALYWYRQSLGQGLEFLIYFQGNSAPDKSGLPSDRFSAERTGGSVSTLTIQRTQQEDSAVYLCASSRKTGADYGYTFGSGTRLTVV.

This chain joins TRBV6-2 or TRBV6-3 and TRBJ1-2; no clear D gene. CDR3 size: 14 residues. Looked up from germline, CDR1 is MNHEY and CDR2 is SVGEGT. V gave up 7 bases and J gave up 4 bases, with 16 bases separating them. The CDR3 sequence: CASTPRQGPYGYTF. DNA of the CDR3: TGTGCCAGCACACCCCGACAAGGCCCCTATGGCTACACCTTC.

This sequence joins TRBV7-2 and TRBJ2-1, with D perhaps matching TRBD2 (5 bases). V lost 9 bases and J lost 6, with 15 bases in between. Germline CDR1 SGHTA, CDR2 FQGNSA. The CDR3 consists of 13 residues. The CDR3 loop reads CASSVNRGNEQFF. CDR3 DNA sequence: TGTGCCAGTAGCGTCAACCGGGGCAATGAGCAGTTCTTC.

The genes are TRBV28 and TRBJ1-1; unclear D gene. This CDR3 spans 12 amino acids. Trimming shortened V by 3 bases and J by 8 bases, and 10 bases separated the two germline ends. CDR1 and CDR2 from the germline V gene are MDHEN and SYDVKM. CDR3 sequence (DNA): TGTGCCAGCAGTTTCACAGACGGGGAAGCTTTCTTT. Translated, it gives CASSFTDGEAFF. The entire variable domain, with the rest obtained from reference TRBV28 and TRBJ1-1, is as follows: DVKVTQSSRYLVKRTGEKVFLECVQDMDHENMFWYRQDPGLGLRLIYFSYDVKMKEKGDIPEGYSVSREKKERFSLILESASTNQTSMYLCASSFTDGEAFFGQGTRLTVV.

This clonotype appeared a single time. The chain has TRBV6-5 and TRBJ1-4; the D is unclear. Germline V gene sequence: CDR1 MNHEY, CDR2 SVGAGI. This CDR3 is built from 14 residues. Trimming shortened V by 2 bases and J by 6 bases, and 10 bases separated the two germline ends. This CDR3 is CASSYAVGDEKLFF. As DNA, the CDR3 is TGTGCCAGCAGTTACGCGGTCGGGGATGAAAAACTGTTTTTT.

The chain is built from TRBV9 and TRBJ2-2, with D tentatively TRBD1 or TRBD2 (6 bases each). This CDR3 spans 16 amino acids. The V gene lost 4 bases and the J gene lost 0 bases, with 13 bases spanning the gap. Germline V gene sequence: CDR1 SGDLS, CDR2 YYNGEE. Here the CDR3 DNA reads TGTGCCAGCAGCCCCCGAGGGGGGACGAACACCGGGGAGCTGTTTTTT. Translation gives CASSPRGGTNTGELFF. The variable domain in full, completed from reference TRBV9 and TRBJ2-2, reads DSGVTQTPKHLITATGQRVTLRCSPRSGDLSVYWYQQSLDQGLQFLIQYYNGEERAKGNILERFSAQQFPDLHSELNLSSLELGDSALYFCASSPRGGTNTGELFFGEGSRLTVL.

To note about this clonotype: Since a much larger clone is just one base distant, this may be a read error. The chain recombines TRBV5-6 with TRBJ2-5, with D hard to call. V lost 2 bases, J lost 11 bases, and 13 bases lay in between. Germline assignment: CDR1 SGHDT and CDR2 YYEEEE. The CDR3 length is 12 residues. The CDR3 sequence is CASSFGVNEQYF. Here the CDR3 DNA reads TGTGCCAGCAGCTTTGGTGTTAATGAGCAGTACTTC. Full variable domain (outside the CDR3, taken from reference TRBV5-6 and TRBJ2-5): DAGVTQSPTHLIKTRGQQVTLRCSPKSGHDTVSWYQQALGQGPQFIFQYYEEEERQRGNFPDRFSGHQFPNYSSELNVNALLLGDSALYLCASSFGVNEQYFGPGTRLLVL.

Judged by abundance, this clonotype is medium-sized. CDR3 nucleotides: TGTGCCAGCAGTTCACGGACAGGGAACACTGAAGCTTTCTTT. Amino acid sequence: CASSSRTGNTEAFF. This chain uses TRBV7-2 with TRBJ1-1; 7 bases line up with TRBD1. The trim removed 6 bases at V and 1 base at J, leaving 5 bases unmatched. The CDR3 totals 14 residues. Per germline, CDR1 SGHTA and CDR2 FQGNSA.

CDR3 sequence: CASTTTSGGAFEQYF. CDR3 in DNA: TGTGCCAGCACTACAACTAGCGGGGGTGCTTTCGAGCAGTACTTC. The chain joins TRBV12-3 or TRBV12-4 to TRBJ2-5; 11 nucleotides align to TRBD2. TRBJ2-7 matches the DNA end more closely, so the J call is doubtful. The CDR3 contains 15 residues.

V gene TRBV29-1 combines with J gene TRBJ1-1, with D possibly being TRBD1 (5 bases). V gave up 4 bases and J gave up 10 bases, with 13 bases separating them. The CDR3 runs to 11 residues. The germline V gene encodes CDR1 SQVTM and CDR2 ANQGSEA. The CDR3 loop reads CSVGGVLGAFF. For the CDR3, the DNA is TGCAGCGTTGGGGGGGTACTGGGAGCTTTCTTT.

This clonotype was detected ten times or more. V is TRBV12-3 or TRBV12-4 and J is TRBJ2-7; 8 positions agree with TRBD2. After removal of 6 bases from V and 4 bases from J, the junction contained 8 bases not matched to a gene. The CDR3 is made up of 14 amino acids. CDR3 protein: CASSPYGLAYEQYF. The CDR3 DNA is TGTGCCAGCAGCCCATATGGACTAGCTTACGAGCAGTACTTC.

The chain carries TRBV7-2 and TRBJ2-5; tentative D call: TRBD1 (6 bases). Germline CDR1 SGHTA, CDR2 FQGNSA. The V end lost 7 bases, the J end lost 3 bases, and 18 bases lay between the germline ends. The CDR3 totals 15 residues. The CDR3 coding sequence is TGTGCCAGCAACTTGGGACATCTCTTGGAAGAGACCCAGTACTTC. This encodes CASNLGHLLEETQYF.

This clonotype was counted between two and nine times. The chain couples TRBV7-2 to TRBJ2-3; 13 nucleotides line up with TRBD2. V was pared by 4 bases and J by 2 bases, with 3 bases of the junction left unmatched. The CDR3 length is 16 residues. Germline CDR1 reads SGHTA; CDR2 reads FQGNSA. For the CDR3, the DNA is TGTGCCAGCAGCTCAGGGACTAGCGGGACCACAGATACGCAGTATTTT. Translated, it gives CASSSGTSGTTDTQYF.

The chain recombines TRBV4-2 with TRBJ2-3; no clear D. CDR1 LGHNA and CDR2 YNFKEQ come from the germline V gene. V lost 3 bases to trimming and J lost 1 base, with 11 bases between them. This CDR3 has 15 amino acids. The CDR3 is CASSQEVRGTDTQYF. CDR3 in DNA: TGTGCCAGCAGCCAGGAAGTAAGGGGCACAGATACGCAGTATTTT.

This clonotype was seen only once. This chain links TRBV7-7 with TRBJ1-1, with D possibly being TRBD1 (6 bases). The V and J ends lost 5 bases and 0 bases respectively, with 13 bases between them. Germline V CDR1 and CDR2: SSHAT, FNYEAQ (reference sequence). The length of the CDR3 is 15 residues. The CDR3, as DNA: TGTGCCAGCAGCCAATTTCAGGGGATGAACACTGAAGCTTTCTTT. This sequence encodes CASSQFQGMNTEAFF.

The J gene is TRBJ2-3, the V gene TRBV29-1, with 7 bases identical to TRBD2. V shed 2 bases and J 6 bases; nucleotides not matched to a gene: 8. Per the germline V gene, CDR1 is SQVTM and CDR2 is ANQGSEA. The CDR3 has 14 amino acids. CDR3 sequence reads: CSVEIGLVVDTQYF. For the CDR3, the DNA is TGCAGCGTTGAAATCGGACTAGTAGTTGATACGCAGTATTTT.